This record concerns one TCR beta chain sequence. At one end the junction does not follow the germline gene, possibly because of a read error. TCRdb fed the multiplex PCR reads into MiXCR, producing one record per CDR3 protein. The sample consists of about 80,000 distinct CDR3 sequences, roughly a fifth of them appearing once. The CDR3 length is 16 residues. The germline V gene has CDR1 DFQATT and CDR2 SNEGSKA (reference sequence). Breast cancer patients provided tissue from their axillary draining lymph nodes. This sample is part of a study of breast tumors, draining lymph nodes, adjacent tissues. Sequenced sample: axillary lymph node tissue. The sequence was collected from a female donor with breast cancer. Some clones in this sample may be carry-over from other donors' samples. This chain joins TRBV20-1 and TRBJ2-7, with 10 nucleotides matching TRBD2. The DNA of the CDR3 is TGCAGTGCTAGGGTTCCGGGACTAGCGAGTGCCTACGAGCGGTACTTC. Translating it yields CSARVPGLASAYERYF.